This passage covers 27 T cell receptor beta chains from one sample sequenced in a study of human T cells and chemical hapten exposure. TCRdb recomputed calls from the RACE reads with MiXCR, one row per CDR3 protein. The sample includes roughly 380,000 distinct CDR3 sequences, about 5.1% of them seen just once. This sample's time point: pre-sensitization, week 0. Stated treatment: therapeutic diphenylcyclopropenone sensitization with weekly scalp DPC. The input for sequencing was whole blood, taken in connection with sensitization to the hapten diphenylcyclopropenone (DPC). The receptors were sampled from a woman between 45 and 65 years old with alopecia areata. Some clones in this sample may be carry-over from other donors' samples.

This clonotype was picked up many times. This sequence joins TRBV4-3 and TRBJ2-5, with D perhaps matching TRBD1 or TRBD2 (6 bases each). Per germline, CDR1 LGHNA and CDR2 YSLEER. The V end lost 0 bases, the J end lost 6 bases, and 8 bases lay between the germline ends. The CDR3 totals 13 residues. This CDR3 is CASSQDRGQTQYF. The CDR3 DNA is TGCGCCAGCAGCCAAGATCGGGGGCAGACCCAGTACTTC.

V and J are TRBV3-1 and TRBJ2-1; D gene uncertain. The CDR3 contains 13 residues. The V end was cut by 0 bases, the J end by 9 bases, with 9 bases between. The V gene's germline CDR1 is LGHDT and CDR2 YNNKEL (reference sequence). In nucleotides, the CDR3 is TGTGCCAGCAGCCAAGATCTTGGTGGTGAGCAGTTCTTC. Translating gives CASSQDLGGEQFF.

Ten or more counts support this clonotype. The gene calls are TRBV18 and TRBJ2-3, with 8 bases aligning to TRBD1. The CDR3 has 15 amino acids. J gave up 0 bases and V 6 bases, and 5 bases lay outside the gene matches. The germline CDR1 and CDR2 sequences are KGHSH and LQKENI. As DNA, the CDR3 is TGTGCCAGCTCCCTGCGACAGGGGAGCACAGATACGCAGTATTTT. Protein sequence: CASSLRQGSTDTQYF.

This clonotype came up a few times. J is TRBJ1-6 and V is TRBV6-7, with D perhaps matching TRBD1 (5 bases). TRBV6-7 is noted as an ORF with a role that remains uncertain. V lost 0 bases and J lost 0, with 9 bases in between. This CDR3 contains 17 residues. The CDR3 loop reads CASSYSTGCSYNSPLHF. In DNA, the CDR3 is TGTGCCAGCAGTTACTCTACAGGTTGCTCCTATAATTCACCCCTCCACTTT.

This clonotype was found many times. This chain joins TRBV4-1 and TRBJ1-2, with a tentative D call TRBD1 (5 bases). The V gene lost 3 bases and the J gene lost 5 bases, with 19 bases spanning the gap. This CDR3 region has 16 residues. Germline V CDR1 and CDR2: MGHRA, YSYEKL. The CDR3: CASSHPPPGFYYGYTF. The CDR3 nucleotides are TGCGCCAGCAGCCATCCCCCACCAGGGTTTTATTATGGCTACACCTTC.

This clonotype turned up a few times. This chain joins TRBV3-1 and TRBJ2-2, with 8 bases matching TRBD2. CDR3 size: 16 residues. The J segment lost 6 bases and the V segment lost 2 bases, leaving 8 bases of the junction unmatched. CDR1 LGHDT and CDR2 YNNKEL come from the germline V gene (reference sequence). The CDR3 DNA follows: TGTGCCAGCAGCCAAACTAAGCGGGGGCGGGCCGGGGAGCTGTTTTTT. It codes for CASSQTKRGRAGELFF.

This clonotype showed up many times. This chain uses TRBV5-6 with TRBJ1-5; D is uncertain. V was shortened by 4 bases and J by 0 bases, with 11 bases between the two germline ends. This CDR3 spans 15 amino acids. Germline V lookup: CDR1 SGHDT, CDR2 YYEEEE. The CDR3: CASSPGRFSNQPQHF. Here the CDR3 DNA reads TGTGCCAGCAGCCCCGGACGTTTTAGCAATCAGCCCCAGCATTTT.

On this clonotype: The junction differs from germline at one of its ends, possibly a read error. The chain employs TRBV12-3 or TRBV12-4 and TRBJ2-5, with 10 bases fitting TRBD2. The CDR3 spans 17 residues. The CDR3 DNA reads TGTGCCAGCAGTTTAGCGGGTCTAGCGGGGGACCAAGAGCCCCAGTACTTC. Amino acid sequence: CASSLAGLAGDQEPQYF.

Worth noting for this clonotype: A much larger clone lies a single base off, so this may be a read error. This chain links TRBV5-5 with TRBJ2-7, with D tentatively TRBD2 (5 bases). V was cut by 4 bases and J by 3 bases, with 17 bases left in between. The CDR3 sequence is 15 residues long. Germline V gives CDR1 SGHKS, CDR2 YYEKEE (reference sequence). The CDR3 sequence is CASSTAAGPIYEQYF. The CDR3 DNA reads TGTGCCAGCAGCACGGCGGCGGGCCCGATCTACGAGCAGTACTTC. The whole variable domain, remainder taken from reference TRBV5-5 and TRBJ2-7, is DAGVTQSPTHLIKTRGQQVTLRCSPISGHKSVSWYQQVLGQGPQFIFQYYEKEERGRGNFPDRFSARQFPNYSSELNVNALLLGDSALYLCASSTAAGPIYEQYFGPGTRLTVT.

This clonotype was recorded a few times. J is TRBJ1-1 and V is TRBV6-5; D remains ambiguous. The length of the CDR3 is 13 residues. In germline, CDR1 is MNHEY, CDR2 SVGAGI. Trimming took 6 bases from V and 3 from J, leaving 11 bases between them. The CDR3 coding sequence is TGTGCCAGCAGATTTCGGACCTACACTGAAGCTTTCTTT. This translates into CASRFRTYTEAFF.

This clonotype was recorded many times. The CDR3 bases are TGTGCCAGCAGCCCGCGGACAGGGAATTCACCCCTCCACTTT. The encoded protein is CASSPRTGNSPLHF. This sequence joins TRBV13 and TRBJ1-6; 8 nucleotides align to TRBD1. Unmatched junction bases numbered 4, after V lost 5 bases and J lost 7 bases. The CDR3 runs 14 residues. Germline V lookup: CDR1 PRHDT, CDR2 FYEKMQ (reference sequence).

The chain has TRBV5-1 and TRBJ2-1; tentatively, D is TRBD1 (6 bases). The CDR3 extends over 16 amino acids. Between the trimmed V and J ends, which lost 0 bases and 2 bases, there was a span of 12 bases. Germline V gene sequence: CDR1 SGHRS, CDR2 YFSETQ. The CDR3 DNA follows: TGCGCCAGCAGCTTGGAGGGGGTAGTAACCTACAATGAGCAGTTCTTC. It is translated as CASSLEGVVTYNEQFF.

V and J are TRBV6-2 or TRBV6-3 and TRBJ1-5; no clear D gene. Germline V gives CDR1 MNHEY, CDR2 SVGEGT. Trimming stripped 2 bases from V and 9 bases from J, with 11 bases between. The length of the CDR3 is 13 residues. The CDR3 sequence is CASSYGRTGPQHF. In DNA, the CDR3 is TGTGCCAGCAGTTACGGGCGGACTGGGCCCCAGCATTTT.

The chain combines TRBV4-1 with TRBJ2-1, with 9 nucleotides matching TRBD2. Germline CDR1 MGHRA, CDR2 YSYEKL. Trimming removed 1 base from V and 7 bases from J; junction bases left unmatched: 8. This CDR3 region has 16 residues. As DNA, the CDR3 is TGCGCCAGCAGCCAAGGTCCGGGACTAGCTGATAATGAGCAGTTCTTC. Protein product: CASSQGPGLADNEQFF.

The chain uses TRBV20-1 and TRBJ2-3; 14 bases are shared with TRBD2. Germline loops: CDR1 DFQATT, CDR2 SNEGSKA (reference sequence). Trimming removed 3 bases from V and 3 bases from J; junction bases left unmatched: 5. The length of the CDR3 is 16 residues. DNA of the CDR3: TGCAGTGCTAGCCGACTAGCGGGAGGGCGAACAGATACGCAGTATTTT. Its protein product is CSASRLAGGRTDTQYF.

At least ten counts were recorded for this clonotype. The chain employs TRBV3-1 and TRBJ2-3; maybe TRBD2 (5 bases). V lost 2 bases and J 0 bases, leaving 9 bases between the germline ends. This CDR3 has 15 residues. Germline-derived CDR1 and CDR2 are LGHDT and YNNKEL (reference sequence). The DNA of the CDR3 is TGTGCCAGCAGCCAAATACTAGGCAGCACAGATACGCAGTATTTT. It specifies CASSQILGSTDTQYF.

The sample holds a few counts of this clonotype. The chain combines TRBV4-1 with TRBJ1-4, with 8 bases aligning to TRBD1. Looked up from germline, CDR1 is MGHRA and CDR2 is YSYEKL. This CDR3 is built from 15 residues. Trimming at V came to 1 base and at J to 5 bases, leaving 3 bases not matched to a gene. CDR3 protein: CASSQVRTGNEKLFF. CDR3 nucleotides: TGCGCCAGCAGCCAAGTCAGGACAGGGAATGAAAAACTGTTTTTT.

V is TRBV6-2 or TRBV6-3 and J is TRBJ1-1; the D gene is possibly TRBD1 (6 bases). The germline CDR1 and CDR2 sequences are MNHEY and SVGEGT. The V end lost 7 bases, the J end lost 0 bases, and 12 bases lay between the germline ends. The CDR3 is made up of 14 amino acids. The DNA of the CDR3 is TGTGCCAGCAATCAGGGGTTTATGAACACTGAAGCTTTCTTT. Protein product: CASNQGFMNTEAFF.

In this sample, this clonotype turned up a few times. The genes are TRBV12-3 or TRBV12-4 and TRBJ2-2, with D possibly matching TRBD2 (5 bases). Between the trimmed V and J ends, which lost 4 bases and 1 base, there was a span of 10 bases. The CDR3 is made up of 15 amino acids. CDR3 bases: TGTGCCAGCAGTTCGGACTCGAGGAACACCGGGGAGCTGTTTTTT. Its translation is CASSSDSRNTGELFF.

At least ten counts were recorded for this clonotype. V usage is TRBV7-2 and J usage is TRBJ2-1, with 8 bases aligning to TRBD2. The CDR3 extends over 14 amino acids. V dropped 2 bases and J dropped 10; count of bases not matched to a gene: 7. Germline V lookup: CDR1 SGHTA, CDR2 FQGNSA. The DNA of the CDR3 is TGTGCCAGCAGCTTACACCTAGCGGGTACGGAGCAGTTCTTC. This gives the protein CASSLHLAGTEQFF. Together with reference TRBV7-2 and TRBJ2-1, the CDR3 gives the full variable domain: GAGVSQSPSNKVTEKGKDVELRCDPISGHTALYWYRQSLGQGLEFLIYFQGNSAPDKSGLPSDRFSAERTGGSVSTLTIQRTQQEDSAVYLCASSLHLAGTEQFFGPGTRLTVL.

This clonotype was counted at least ten times. The chain combines TRBV7-9 with TRBJ1-5, with D tentatively TRBD1 (5 bases). Germline lookup yields CDR1 SEHNR and CDR2 FQNEAQ (reference sequence). This CDR3 has 12 amino acids. V lost 6 bases, J lost 7 bases, and 10 bases lay in between. CDR3 region: CASSREGQPQHF. CDR3 nucleotides: TGTGCCAGCAGTCGCGAGGGGCAGCCCCAGCATTTT.

The genes are TRBV4-2 and TRBJ1-1; D is uncertain. Germline V CDR1 and CDR2: LGHNA, YNFKEQ. V lost 3 bases and J 1 base, leaving 9 bases between the germline ends. The CDR3 has 14 residues. The CDR3 is CASSHYPGNTEAFF. The CDR3 DNA follows: TGTGCCAGCAGCCATTACCCCGGGAACACTGAAGCTTTCTTT.

This clonotype was counted ten times or more. Here the CDR3 reads CASTVSTGTDTQYF. The CDR3 DNA follows: TGTGCCAGCACTGTCTCAACAGGGACAGATACGCAGTATTTT. This chain connects TRBV7-9 to TRBJ2-3; D is possibly TRBD1 (6 bases). The CDR3 extends over 14 amino acids. The ends were cut back, 7 bases at V and 3 bases at J, with 14 bases in the middle. CDR1 is SEHNR and CDR2 is FQNEAQ in the germline V gene (reference sequence).

A few counts support this clonotype. This chain links TRBV3-1 with TRBJ1-1; D is unresolved. The CDR3 is made up of 13 amino acids. V was shortened by 1 base and J by 1 base, with 4 bases between the two germline ends. Germline V gene data show CDR1 as LGHDT and CDR2 as YNNKEL (reference sequence). CDR3 loop: CASSQAANTEAFF. In DNA form, the CDR3 reads TGTGCCAGCAGCCAAGCAGCGAACACTGAAGCTTTCTTT.

There are many counts of this clonotype. This chain uses TRBV7-9 with TRBJ2-3, with unresolved D. V was clipped by 3 bases and J by 1 base, with 5 bases between them. The germline V gene has CDR1 SEHNR and CDR2 FQNEAQ (reference sequence). This CDR3 has 13 amino acids. The CDR3 reads CASSLSGTDTQYF. The CDR3 nucleotides are TGTGCCAGCAGCTTGAGCGGCACAGATACGCAGTATTTT.

This chain links TRBV29-1 with TRBJ2-1, with 13 bases lining up with TRBD2. With 5 bases clipped from V and 5 bases from J, the junction kept 9 bases outside the gene matches. Germline CDR1 is SQVTM and CDR2 is ANQGSEA. The CDR3 extends over 16 amino acids. In DNA, the CDR3 is TGCAGCGTTTTAGGGGGACTAGCGGGATTAGACAATGAGCAGTTCTTC. Translated, it gives CSVLGGLAGLDNEQFF.

This clonotype was seen repeatedly, ten times or more. The rearrangement joins TRBV9 to TRBJ2-1; 11 positions match TRBD1. CDR1 and CDR2 (germline): SGDLS, YYNGEE. V dropped 0 bases and J dropped 3; count of bases not matched to a gene: 2. This CDR3 has 16 amino acids. This CDR3 reads CASSVGDRGYYNEQFF. For the CDR3, the DNA is TGTGCCAGCAGCGTAGGGGACAGGGGGTACTACAATGAGCAGTTCTTC.